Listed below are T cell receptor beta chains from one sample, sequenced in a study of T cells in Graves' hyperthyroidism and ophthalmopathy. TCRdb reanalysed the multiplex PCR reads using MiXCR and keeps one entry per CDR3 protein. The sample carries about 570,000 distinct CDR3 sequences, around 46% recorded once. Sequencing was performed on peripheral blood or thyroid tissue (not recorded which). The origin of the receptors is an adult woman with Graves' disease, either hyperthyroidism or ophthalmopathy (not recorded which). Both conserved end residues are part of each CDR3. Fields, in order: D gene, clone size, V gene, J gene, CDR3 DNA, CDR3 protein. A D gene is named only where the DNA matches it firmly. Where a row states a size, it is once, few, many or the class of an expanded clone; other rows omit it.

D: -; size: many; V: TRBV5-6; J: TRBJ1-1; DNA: TGTGCCAGCAGCTGGGAAAGGACGGTTGAAGCTTTCTTT; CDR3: CASSWERTVEAFF
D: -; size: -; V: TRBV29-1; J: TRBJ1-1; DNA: TGCAGCGGCAGGGAGGGTGGGGGCACTGAAGCTTTCTTT; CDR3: CSGREGGGTEAFF
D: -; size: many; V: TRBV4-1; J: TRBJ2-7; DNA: TGCGCCAGCAGCCAAGTCTCGTTGGAGGGGCAGTACTTC; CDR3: CASSQVSLEGQYF
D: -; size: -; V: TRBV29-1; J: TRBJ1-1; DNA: TGCAGCGTAGCAGGGGTCGAGTGGGTCGCTGAAGCTTTCTTT; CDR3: CSVAGVEWVAEAFF
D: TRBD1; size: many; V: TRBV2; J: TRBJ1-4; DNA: TGTGCCAGCACCGGACAGGCAGTCGGTGAAAAACTGTTTTTT; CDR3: CASTGQAVGEKLFF
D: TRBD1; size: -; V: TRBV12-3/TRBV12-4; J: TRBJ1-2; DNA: TGTGCCAGCGGGGGACAGGGCTACACCTTC; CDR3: CASGGQGYTF
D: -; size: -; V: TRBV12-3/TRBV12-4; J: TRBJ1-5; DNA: TGTGCCAGCAGTGAAGGAGGCGGGGGTCAGCCCCAGCATTTT; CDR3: CASSEGGGGQPQHF
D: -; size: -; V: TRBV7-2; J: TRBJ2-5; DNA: TGTGCCAGCAGCTTAGGGGGAAACCAGCCCCAGTACTTC; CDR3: CASSLGGNQPQYF
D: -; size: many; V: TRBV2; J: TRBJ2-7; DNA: TGTGCCAGCAGTGACCGCCCAAGTCCCTACGAGCAGTACTTC; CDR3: CASSDRPSPYEQYF
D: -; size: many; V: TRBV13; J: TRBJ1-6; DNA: TGTGCCAGCAGCTTCCACGGGGGCGGTTCACCCCTCCACTTT; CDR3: CASSFHGGGSPLHF
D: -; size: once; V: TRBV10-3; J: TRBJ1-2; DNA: TGTGCCATGAGTGGGGGGGGGGTCGGTACGGCAAGTGGCTACACCTTC; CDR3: CAMSGGGVGTASGYTF
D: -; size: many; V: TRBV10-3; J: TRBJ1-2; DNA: TGTGCCATCAGTCAGGACCATCTAACTAACTATGGCTACACCTTC; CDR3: CAISQDHLTNYGYTF
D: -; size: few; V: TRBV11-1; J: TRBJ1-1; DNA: TGTGCCAGCAGCGACAGGACCAGTAGTGAAGCTTTCTTT; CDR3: CASSDRTSSEAFF
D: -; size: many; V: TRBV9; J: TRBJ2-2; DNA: TGTGCCAGCAGCCCAGGGTGGCAGGTTGACGGGGAGCTGTTTTTT; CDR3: CASSPGWQVDGELFF
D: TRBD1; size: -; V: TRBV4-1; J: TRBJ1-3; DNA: TGCGCCAGCAGTTCCCAGGGGGTTGCTGGAAACACCATATATTTT; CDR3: CASSSQGVAGNTIYF
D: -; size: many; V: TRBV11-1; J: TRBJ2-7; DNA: TGTGCCAGCAGCCCCGTGGGGATAAGGGAGCAGTACTTC; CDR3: CASSPVGIREQYF
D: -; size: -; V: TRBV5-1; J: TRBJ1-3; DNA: TGCGCCAGCAGCCCGACCGGGACTAGCGGGAGAAACACCATATATTTT; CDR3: CASSPTGTSGRNTIYF
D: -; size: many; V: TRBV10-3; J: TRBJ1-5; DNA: TGTGCCATCAGCCAGGGAATCAATCAGCCCCAGCATTTT; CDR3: CAISQGINQPQHF
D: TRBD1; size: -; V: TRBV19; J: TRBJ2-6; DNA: TGTGCCAGTAGTACGGGGACAGGTCCTTCTGGGGCCAACGTCCTGACTTTC; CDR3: CASSTGTGPSGANVLTF
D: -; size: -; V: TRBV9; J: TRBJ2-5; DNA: TGTGCCAGCAGTACCGAGGGATTCGGGGAGACCCAGTACTTC; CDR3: CASSTEGFGETQYF
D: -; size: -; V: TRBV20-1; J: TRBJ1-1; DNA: TGCAGTGCTAGCGGGGGGAAAGAGGGTGAAACTGAAGCTTTCTTT; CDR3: CSASGGKEGETEAFF
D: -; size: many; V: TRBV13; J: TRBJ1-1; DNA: TGTGCCAGCAGCTTTTACCTACTGGACACGCTGAACACTGAAGCTTTCTTT; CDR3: CASSFYLLDTLNTEAFF
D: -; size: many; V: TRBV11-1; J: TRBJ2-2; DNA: TGTGCCAGCAGCCCCCTTGCAGGGGAGCTGTTTTTT; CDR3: CASSPLAGELFF
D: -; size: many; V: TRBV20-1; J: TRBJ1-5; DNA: TGCAGTGCTCGGCAGGGAGGGGAGCCTCTGGGCCAGCATTTT; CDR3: CSARQGGEPLGQHF
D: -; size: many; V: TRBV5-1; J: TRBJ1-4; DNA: TGCGCCAGCAGACCCCAAAGGGATGCCGGAAAACTGTTTTTT; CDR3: CASRPQRDAGKLFF
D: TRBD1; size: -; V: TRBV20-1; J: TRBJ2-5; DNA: TGCAGTGCTTATACCCGGGACAGGGGGATTGAGACCCAGTACTTC; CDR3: CSAYTRDRGIETQYF
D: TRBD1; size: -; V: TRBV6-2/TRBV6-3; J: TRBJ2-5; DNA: TGTGCCAGCAGTTACCACAGGGGGGAGACCCAGTACTTC; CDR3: CASSYHRGETQYF
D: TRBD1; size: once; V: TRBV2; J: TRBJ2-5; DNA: TGTGCCAGCAGTTCGACAGGGGGCTCCCAAGAGACCCAGTACTTC; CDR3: CASSSTGGSQETQYF
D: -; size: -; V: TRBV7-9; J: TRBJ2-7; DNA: TGTGCCAGCAGCCCCGCCCGGGGCGTGTTACGGTCCGGGGAGCTGTACTTC; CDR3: CASSPARGVLRSGELYF
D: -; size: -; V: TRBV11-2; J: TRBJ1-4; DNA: TGTGCCAGCAGCTTTGGGGGGGCGGCGTATGAAAAACTGTTTTTT; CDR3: CASSFGGAAYEKLFF
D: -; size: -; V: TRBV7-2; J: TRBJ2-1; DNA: TGTGCCAGCAGCTTGGTTCGCGAAACTGAGCAGTTCTTC; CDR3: CASSLVRETEQFF
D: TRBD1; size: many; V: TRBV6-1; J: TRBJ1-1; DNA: TGTGCCAGCAGTGTCAGGGGACAGAAGGGAGAAGCTTTCTTT; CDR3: CASSVRGQKGEAFF
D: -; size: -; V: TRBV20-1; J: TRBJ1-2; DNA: TGCAGTGCTAGAGATAATAGGAACTATGGCTACACCTTC; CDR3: CSARDNRNYGYTF
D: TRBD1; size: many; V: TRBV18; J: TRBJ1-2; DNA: TGTGCCAGCTCACCAAGGACAGGGGAAACCTATGGCTACACCTTC; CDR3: CASSPRTGETYGYTF
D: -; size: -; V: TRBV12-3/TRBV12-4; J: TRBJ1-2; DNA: TGTGCCAGCAGTTTGAACGGGAATAACTATGGCTACACCTTC; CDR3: CASSLNGNNYGYTF
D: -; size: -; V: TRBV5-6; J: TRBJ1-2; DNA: TGTGCCAGCAGCTCCGGACAGCCCTATGGCTACACCTTC; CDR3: CASSSGQPYGYTF
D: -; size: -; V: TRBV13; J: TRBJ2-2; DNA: TGCGCCAACAGCCTGACACAAAATAGAAGGACCGGGGAGCTGTTTTTT; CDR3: CANSLTQNRRTGELFF
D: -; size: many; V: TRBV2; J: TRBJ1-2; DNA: TGTGCCAGCAATTTACCCGCTAACTATGGCTACACCTTC; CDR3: CASNLPANYGYTF
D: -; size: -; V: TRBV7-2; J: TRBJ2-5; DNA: TGTGCCAGCAGAAGGAAAGGACTATGCGTGGAGACCCAGTACTTC; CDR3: CASRRKGLCVETQYF
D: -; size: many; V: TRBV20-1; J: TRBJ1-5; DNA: TGCAGTGCCCGGGGGACGGGATTTACCGGGGTTGGCCAGCCCCAGCATTTT; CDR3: CSARGTGFTGVGQPQHF
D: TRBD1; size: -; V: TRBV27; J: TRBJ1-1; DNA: TGTGCCAGCAGTTTATCTTACCAGGGGGCGCTTGGTGAAGCTTTCTTT; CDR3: CASSLSYQGALGEAFF
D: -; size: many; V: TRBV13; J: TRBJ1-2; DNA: TGTGCCAGCAGCTTCTCTGGGACCGGACTGAACTATGGCTACACCTTC; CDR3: CASSFSGTGLNYGYTF
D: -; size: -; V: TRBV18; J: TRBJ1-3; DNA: TGTGCCAGCTCACGGAGGGGACTTCCTGGAAACACCATATATTTT; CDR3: CASSRRGLPGNTIYF
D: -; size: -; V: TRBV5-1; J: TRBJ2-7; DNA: TGCGCCAGCATCTTAGGCCTTTACGAGCAGTACTTC; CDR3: CASILGLYEQYF
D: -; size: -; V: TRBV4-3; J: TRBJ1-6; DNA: TGCGCCAGCAGCCAAGGTAGGGGGAATTGGAATTCACCCCTCCACTTT; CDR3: CASSQGRGNWNSPLHF
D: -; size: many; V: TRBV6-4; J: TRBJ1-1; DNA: TGTGCCAGCAGCCCTGGGGTGGAGAACACTGAAGCTTTCTTT; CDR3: CASSPGVENTEAFF
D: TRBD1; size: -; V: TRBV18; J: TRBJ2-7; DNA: TGTGCCAGCTCACGTACCGGGACAGGCTACGAGCAGTACTTC; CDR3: CASSRTGTGYEQYF
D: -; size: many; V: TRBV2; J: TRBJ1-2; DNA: TGTGCCAGCAACCCGCAGGGCCTTACTAACTATGGCTACACCTTC; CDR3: CASNPQGLTNYGYTF
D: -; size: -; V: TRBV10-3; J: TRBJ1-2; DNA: TGTGCCATCAGTGACCCGACACTTTATGGCTACACCTTC; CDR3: CAISDPTLYGYTF
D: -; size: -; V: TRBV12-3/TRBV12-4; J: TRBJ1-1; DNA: TGTGCCAGCAGCCGGGGACCGGGAGGGAACACTGAAGCTTTCTTT; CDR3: CASSRGPGGNTEAFF
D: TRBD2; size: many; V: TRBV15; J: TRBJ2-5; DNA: TGTGCCACCAGCAGAGAGGGGAGCGGGAAGCGTAGGGCCGCGTACTTC; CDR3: CATSREGSGKRRAAYF
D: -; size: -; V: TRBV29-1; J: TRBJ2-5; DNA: TGCAGCGTCCATGACGGAAGGAGCAACCAAGAGACCCAGTACTTC; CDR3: CSVHDGRSNQETQYF
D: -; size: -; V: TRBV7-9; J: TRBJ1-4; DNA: TGTGCCAGCAGCTTAGCAGACAGTATCTCATCCTCAACTAATGAAAAACTGTTTTTT; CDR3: CASSLADSISSSTNEKLFF
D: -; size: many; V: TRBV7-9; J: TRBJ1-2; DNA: TGTGCCAGCAGCCCTCAGGCTACTGGAAACACCTTC; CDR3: CASSPQATGNTF